These 28 T cell receptor beta chains share one sample of origin, sequenced in a study of CD8+ T cells in alopecia areata (dated 2018 in TCRdb). The meaning of the sample's time point label: around 4 weeks on oral tofacitinib. According to the study, the label for this sample's treatment or condition signals: oral pan-JAK inhibitor, 5-10 mg twice daily. Library preparation employed the immunoSEQ multiplex PCR assay. For TCR sequencing, RNA was extracted from every sample and reverse transcribed into cDNA to serve as template. TCRdb stores this immuneACCESS table with in-frame sequences only. Part of the clones is absent; in the studies checked, under half of the shortfall reflects unresolved V genes, and no reason is known for the rest. The sample table records about 140,000 clones; roughly 50% of these occur just once. The ten top clones hold less than 20% of the sample. Sequenced material: CD8+ T cells sorted from blood, taken at week 4, from a patient treated with tofacitinib. These receptors were taken from a human donor with alopecia areata.

This clone appeared a few times. The V call is TRBV7-9, the J call TRBJ2-5; possible D gene TRBD2, 5 bases. The V end lost 5 bases, the J end lost 3 bases, and 13 bases lay between the germline ends. The CDR3 extends over 14 amino acids. The germline V gene encodes CDR1 SEHNR and CDR2 FQNEAQ (reference sequence). CDR3 region: CASSPPGVEETQYF. The CDR3 DNA follows: TGTGCCAGCAGCCCCCCCGGGGTAGAAGAGACCCAGTACTTC.

The chain couples TRBV29-1 to TRBJ1-1; no clear D gene. The CDR3 sequence is 12 residues long. Germline CDR1 is SQVTM and CDR2 is ANQGSEA. V shed 5 bases and J shed 1 base, with 8 bases lying between them. The CDR3 region is CSVHNPNTEAFF. CDR3 nucleotides: TGCAGCGTTCACAACCCGAACACTGAAGCTTTCTTT.

This chain joins TRBV6-6 and TRBJ2-3; D remains ambiguous. Germline values: CDR1 MNHNY, CDR2 SVGAGI (reference sequence). The CDR3 is 16 amino acids. Deletions cut 0 bases from V and 1 base from J, with 11 bases between. CDR3 in amino acids: CASSYSAAEGTDTQYF. DNA of the CDR3: TGTGCCAGCAGTTACTCGGCAGCCGAGGGCACAGATACGCAGTATTTT.

This sequence joins TRBV9 and TRBJ1-6, with D uncertain. From germline, CDR1 is SGDLS and CDR2 YYNGEE. Trimming pared 3 bases from V and 7 bases from J, leaving 11 bases between. CDR3 length equals 14 residues. The CDR3 sequence is CASSGSSSNSPLHF. DNA for the CDR3: TGTGCCAGCAGCGGAAGCAGCTCAAATTCACCCCTCCACTTT.

V gene TRBV13 combines with J gene TRBJ2-7; 7 bases are a match to TRBD1. The CDR3 runs to 14 residues. Germline loops: CDR1 PRHDT, CDR2 FYEKMQ (reference sequence). The V gene end was trimmed by 4 bases and the J gene end by 0 bases; junction bases not matched to a gene: 3. In DNA form, the CDR3 reads TGTGCCAGCAGCTCGACAGGGTTCTCCTACGAGCAGTACTTC. Residues: CASSSTGFSYEQYF.

The chain joins TRBV5-6 to TRBJ1-2; D is unresolved. CDR1 and CDR2 from the germline V gene are SGHDT and YYEEEE. CDR3 length: 15 amino acids. Trimming stripped 3 bases from V and 4 bases from J, with 16 bases between. CDR3 sequence reads: CASSSLNDGSYGYTF. CDR3 nucleotide sequence: TGTGCCAGCAGCTCACTAAACGACGGGTCCTATGGCTACACCTTC.

The gene calls are TRBV27 and TRBJ2-7; TRBD1 matches at 7 bases. Germline V CDR1 and CDR2: MNHEY, SMNVEV (reference sequence). V was clipped by 5 bases and J by 4 bases; unmatched bases: 5. The CDR3 extends over 13 amino acids. This CDR3 reads CASSGRQGYEQYF. The CDR3 nucleotides read TGTGCCAGCAGTGGTAGACAGGGATACGAGCAGTACTTC.

This clone was seen repeatedly, ten times or more. The genes are TRBV6-5 and TRBJ1-1; D ambiguous. V dropped 7 bases and J dropped 1 base, with 10 bases sitting between them. The germline CDR1 and CDR2 sequences are MNHEY and SVGAGI. This CDR3 is 13 amino acids long. The CDR3 here is CASKEIGNTEAFF. The CDR3 DNA is TGTGCCAGCAAGGAGATCGGGAACACTGAAGCTTTCTTT.

The table lists this clone with a count of one. The chain couples TRBV6-5 to TRBJ2-3; D is unclear. The V gene lost 7 bases and the J gene lost 4 bases, with 15 bases spanning the gap. Germline V gene lookup returns CDR1 MNHEY and CDR2 SVGAGI. The CDR3 consists of 14 residues. The CDR3, as DNA: TGTGCCAGCACCCCCGGCAGCAGCGCAGATACGCAGTATTTT. Translated: CASTPGSSADTQYF.

Concerning this clone itself: The same CDR3 is also encoded by other DNA sequences in this sample. This chain uses TRBV30 with TRBJ2-1, with unresolved D. Looked up from germline, CDR1 is GTSNPN and CDR2 is SVGIG (reference sequence). With 0 bases removed from V and 2 bases from J, the gap between germline ends came to 5 bases. CDR3 length equals 13 residues. The chain's CDR3 is CAWSVGAYNEQFF. CDR3 sequence (DNA): TGTGCCTGGAGTGTTGGAGCCTACAATGAGCAGTTCTTC.

This clone was seen only a few times. The chain links TRBV9 to TRBJ2-7; 9 nucleotides line up with TRBD1. V was pared by 0 bases and J by 4 bases, with 5 bases of the junction left unmatched. The germline V gene has CDR1 SGDLS and CDR2 YYNGEE. The CDR3 totals 15 residues. The CDR3 region has the DNA TGTGCCAGCAGCGTAGGTGGGACAGGGACGTACGAGCAGTACTTC. This encodes CASSVGGTGTYEQYF. The complete variable domain, with remaining parts taken from reference TRBV9 and TRBJ2-7, reads DSGVTQTPKHLITATGQRVTLRCSPRSGDLSVYWYQQSLDQGLQFLIQYYNGEERAKGNILERFSAQQFPDLHSELNLSSLELGDSALYFCASSVGGTGTYEQYFGPGTRLTVT.

This sequence joins TRBV29-1 and TRBJ2-1; 7 positions agree with TRBD1. V lost 3 bases to trimming and J lost 1 base; unmatched junction nucleotides: 3. The CDR3 has 14 amino acids. From germline, CDR1 is SQVTM and CDR2 ANQGSEA. CDR3 sequence: CSVDGTASYNEQFF. The CDR3 DNA reads TGCAGCGTTGACGGGACAGCTTCCTACAATGAGCAGTTCTTC.

V is TRBV27 and J is TRBJ2-1, with D possibly matching TRBD1 (5 bases). Germline CDR1 and CDR2: MNHEY and SMNVEV (reference sequence). The length of the CDR3 is 13 residues. V was shortened by 5 bases and J by 9 bases, with 14 bases between the two germline ends. DNA for the CDR3: TGTGCCAGCAGTCAAACAGGCGAGCTTGAGCAGTTCTTC. Translating gives CASSQTGELEQFF.

V and J are TRBV4-1 and TRBJ2-2; 8 nucleotides line up with TRBD1. The V and J ends lost 1 base and 3 bases, in that order; junction bases with no gene match: 4. The CDR3 runs to 16 residues. Germline V gene data show CDR1 as MGHRA and CDR2 as YSYEKL. The DNA for the CDR3 is TGCGCCAGCAGCCAAGGGCAGGGGGCGTACACCGGGGAGCTGTTTTTT. It specifies CASSQGQGAYTGELFF.

The chain carries TRBV5-6 and TRBJ1-6; tentative D call: TRBD1 (5 bases). The CDR3 has 15 amino acids. V lost 0 bases, J lost 4 bases, and 8 bases lay in between. Germline V gives CDR1 SGHDT, CDR2 YYEEEE. CDR3 nucleotide sequence: TGTGCCAGCAGCTTGGTGGGGCAGTATAATTCACCCCTCCACTTT. This codes for CASSLVGQYNSPLHF.

V is TRBV5-4 and J is TRBJ2-5, with D hard to call. The CDR3 loop spans 12 amino acids. From germline, CDR1 is SGHNT and CDR2 YYREEE (reference sequence). V lost 0 bases to trimming and J lost 5 bases, with 5 bases between them. CDR3 sequence (DNA): TGTGCCAGCAGCTTGGGTTGGGAGACCCAGTACTTC. Amino acids: CASSLGWETQYF.

The V gene is TRBV9, the J gene TRBJ2-2; a weak D match, TRBD1 (7 bases). V was shortened by 3 bases and J by 4 bases, with 13 bases between the two germline ends. This CDR3 has 15 residues. Germline V lookup: CDR1 SGDLS, CDR2 YYNGEE. The CDR3 is CASSADQGGTGELFF. The CDR3 bases are TGTGCCAGCAGCGCAGACCAGGGGGGCACCGGGGAGCTGTTTTTT. The full variable domain, completed using reference TRBV9 and TRBJ2-2, is DSGVTQTPKHLITATGQRVTLRCSPRSGDLSVYWYQQSLDQGLQFLIQYYNGEERAKGNILERFSAQQFPDLHSELNLSSLELGDSALYFCASSADQGGTGELFFGEGSRLTVL.

This clone has a handful of counts. The V call is TRBV2, the J call TRBJ2-7, with D maybe TRBD2 (6 bases). The germline V gene encodes CDR1 SNHLY and CDR2 FYNNEI. V lost 8 bases and J lost 3, with 11 bases in between. The CDR3 length is 12 residues. The CDR3 region has the DNA TGTGCCAGCTCGAAGGGAGGCTACGAGCAGTACTTC. This translates into CASSKGGYEQYF.

The V and J genes are TRBV30 and TRBJ1-1; D call uncertain. Deletions cut 2 bases from V and 7 bases from J, with 8 bases between. The CDR3 is 11 amino acids. In germline, CDR1 is GTSNPN, CDR2 SVGIG (reference sequence). CDR3 DNA sequence: TGTGCCTGGAGTACCCTCGATGAAGCTTTCTTT. Protein: CAWSTLDEAFF.

In this sample, this clone turned up a few times. V usage is TRBV7-9 and J usage is TRBJ2-7, with 10 positions matching TRBD2. The CDR3 length is 15 residues. Germline CDR1 and CDR2: SEHNR and FQNEAQ (reference sequence). V lost 2 bases and J lost 3; bases outside the gene matches: 4. For the CDR3, the DNA is TGTGCCAGCAGCTTATCTGTAGCGGGGGGCTACGAGCAGTACTTC. Amino acid sequence: CASSLSVAGGYEQYF.

This chain links TRBV5-6 with TRBJ2-7; a possible D gene is TRBD2 (5 bases). Deletions cut 0 bases from V and 7 bases from J, with 8 bases between. The CDR3 length is 12 residues. Germline V CDR1 and CDR2: SGHDT, YYEEEE. The chain's CDR3 is CASSLDGGEQYF. The DNA of the CDR3 is TGTGCCAGCAGCTTGGACGGAGGTGAGCAGTACTTC.

The chain combines TRBV4-3 with TRBJ2-2, with 8 positions matching TRBD1. Losses at the gene ends were 4 bases for V and 7 bases for J; bases not matched to a gene: 11. The germline CDR1 and CDR2 sequences are LGHNA and YSLEER. The CDR3 is 16 residues long. The CDR3 sequence: CASSPQEQGEVGELFF. CDR3 nucleotides: TGCGCCAGCAGCCCCCAGGAACAGGGGGAAGTCGGGGAGCTGTTTTTT.

The rearrangement joins TRBV29-1 to TRBJ2-5; the D gene is possibly TRBD1 (6 bases). The CDR3 has 13 amino acids. The V gene's germline CDR1 is SQVTM and CDR2 ANQGSEA. V lost 2 bases to trimming and J lost 5 bases, with 12 bases between them. CDR3 DNA sequence: TGCAGCGTTGAAAACAGGGCGCGGGAGACCCAGTACTTC. This encodes CSVENRARETQYF.

Written as DNA, the CDR3 is TGTGCCACCTTCGGGAATGAAAAACTGTTTTTT. The encoded protein is CATFGNEKLFF. The chain employs TRBV10-3 and TRBJ1-4, with D unclear. Germline lookup yields CDR1 ENHRY and CDR2 SYGVKD. The CDR3 has 11 amino acids. V gave up 10 bases and J gave up 5 bases, with 8 bases separating them.

This clone was observed a few times. The rearrangement uses TRBV11-2 and TRBJ2-7, with unresolved D. Trimming left V 1 base short and J 5 bases short, with 12 bases between. The CDR3 has 14 amino acids. Germline V gene sequence: CDR1 SGHAT, CDR2 FQNNGV. CDR3: CASSLVGVFNEQYF. The CDR3 bases are TGTGCCAGCAGCTTAGTCGGAGTTTTCAACGAGCAGTACTTC.

This clone has more than one count but fewer than ten. The chain recombines TRBV7-9 with TRBJ2-7, with a possible D match to TRBD1 (6 bases). In germline, CDR1 is SEHNR, CDR2 FQNEAQ (reference sequence). Trimming took 4 bases from V and 2 from J, leaving 6 bases between them. The CDR3 totals 12 residues. The chain's CDR3 is CASSWDTYEQYF. The CDR3 DNA is TGTGCCAGCAGCTGGGACACCTACGAGCAGTACTTC. The full variable domain, with the rest looked up from reference TRBV7-9 and TRBJ2-7, is DTGVSQNPRHKITKRGQNVTFRCDPISEHNRLYWYRQTLGQGPEFLTYFQNEAQLEKSRLLSDRFSAERPKGSFSTLEIQRTEQGDSAMYLCASSWDTYEQYFGPGTRLTVT.

The rearrangement joins TRBV5-6 to TRBJ2-2; either TRBD1 or TRBD2 may supply D (6 bases each). Trimming took 2 bases from V and 5 from J, leaving 10 bases between them. CDR1 is SGHDT and CDR2 is YYEEEE in the germline V gene. CDR3 length equals 14 residues. The CDR3 loop is CASSFGGATGELFF. DNA of the CDR3: TGTGCCAGCAGCTTCGGGGGCGCGACCGGGGAGCTGTTTTTT.

This chain links TRBV6-5 with TRBJ2-5, with 7 bases fitting TRBD1. From germline, CDR1 is MNHEY and CDR2 SVGAGI. After removal of 1 base from V and 5 bases from J, the junction contained 4 bases not matched to a gene. CDR3 length: 14 residues. CDR3 nucleotide sequence: TGTGCCAGCAGTTACTGGCAGGGGGTTGAGACCCAGTACTTC. It is translated as CASSYWQGVETQYF.